This T cell receptor (beta chain) was captured in a study of vaccination effects on CD4 cells after COVID-19. General observations from the study: Convalescent patients numbered few in the study; early post-infection timepoints were missing entirely. Clones of infection and vaccine origin contracted markedly late after vaccination.

The protocol was immunoSEQ multiplex PCR, while the TCRdb copy is restricted to in-frame clones and leaves out a portion. This table has approximately 54,000 clones, roughly 80% appearing once. Antigen-specific CD4+ T cell clonotypes were called by their expansion after viral peptide-pool culture in ViraFEST. With roughly 9 days of culture completed, CD4+ T cells were isolated. There are a few counts of this clone. As yet, its antigen is unknown. This TCR was sampled from a human donor who received a COVID-19 vaccine. Sequenced here: CD4+ T cells from PBMCs cultured with HCoV-229E spike peptides, sampled before COVID-19 vaccination.

In nucleotides, the CDR3 is TGCGCCAGCACTGTCTCACCCCTCCACTTT. This translates into CASTVSPLHF. The chain uses TRBV10-1 and TRBJ1-6; D is uncertain. This CDR3 is built from 10 residues. Germline V gene lookup returns CDR1 WNHNN and CDR2 SYGVQD (reference sequence). The V and J ends lost 7 bases and 10 bases respectively, with 5 bases between them.